This T cell receptor (beta chain) was documented in a study of cytomegalovirus exposure and HLA in healthy donors. The count of this clone is one. The CDR3 contains 15 residues. The germline CDR1 and CDR2 sequences are KGHSY and FQNENV. V shed 4 bases, J shed 2 bases, and the junction held 6 bases outside the gene matches. It was with 60 Vbeta and 13 Jbeta primers that the PCR ran. As originally analysed: About 10 million shared chains were among around 80 million unique TCR beta chains counted in a later analysis. The protocol was immunoSEQ multiplex PCR, while the TCRdb copy is restricted to in-frame clones and leaves out a portion. Clone size and V and J calls were adopted from that table, with D and trimming inferred from the DNA. The table lists roughly 110,000 clones, under 80% of them singletons, with about 15% in the top ten.

The TCR originated in a woman in her thirties or forties in good health and CMV-seropositive. The sample taken for sequencing was PBMCs. The chain uses TRBV16 and TRBJ1-2; 8 positions match TRBD1. The CDR3 loop is CASSRQGMANYGYTF. The CDR3 DNA sequence: TGTGCCAGCAGCCGACAGGGGATGGCGAACTATGGCTACACCTTC.